This TCR beta chain was captured by sequencing in a study of stem cell transplantation in POMP-related autoinflammatory disease. In the study overall: The study hypothesized thymoproteasome defects skew the TRB repertoire via impaired CD8+ selection. Before transplant: CD4+ naive skewing, low CD8+ proportions, reduced cytokine secretion.

CDR1 is SNHLY and CDR2 is FYNNEI in the germline V gene. Losses at the gene ends were 4 bases for V and 2 bases for J; bases not matched to a gene: 5. The CDR3 loop spans 15 amino acids. PRAID featured immunodeficiency plus autoinflammation. Clones were sequenced by immunoSEQ multiplex PCR, and TCRdb holds only the in-frame ones, with some missing. Among around 32,000 clones listed, around 90% were seen once. On this clone: Its target is not known.

Points from the study as a whole: In PRAID patients, the number of distinct TRB V-J gene pairings was restricted.

The chain employs TRBV2 and TRBJ1-2; 9 bases map to TRBD1. This specimen was CD4+ T cells from PBMCs, taken before stem cell transplantation. The sequence came from a human donor with POMP-related autoinflammation and immune dysregulation (PRAID). CDR3 bases: TGTGCCAGCAGTGGTACGGGGACAGGGAACTATGGCTACACCTTC. This sequence encodes CASSGTGTGNYGYTF.